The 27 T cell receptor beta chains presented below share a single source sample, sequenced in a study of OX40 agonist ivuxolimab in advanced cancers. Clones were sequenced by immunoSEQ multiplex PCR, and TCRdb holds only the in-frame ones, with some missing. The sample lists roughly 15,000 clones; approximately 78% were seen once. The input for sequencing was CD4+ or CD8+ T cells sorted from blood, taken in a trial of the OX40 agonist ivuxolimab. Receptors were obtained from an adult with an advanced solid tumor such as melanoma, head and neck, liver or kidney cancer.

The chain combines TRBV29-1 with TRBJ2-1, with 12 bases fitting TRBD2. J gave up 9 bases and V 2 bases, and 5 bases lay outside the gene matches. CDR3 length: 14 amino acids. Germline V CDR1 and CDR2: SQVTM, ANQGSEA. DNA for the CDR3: TGCAGCGTTGAACAACTAGCGGGAGGAGGTGAGCAGTTCTTC. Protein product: CSVEQLAGGGEQFF.

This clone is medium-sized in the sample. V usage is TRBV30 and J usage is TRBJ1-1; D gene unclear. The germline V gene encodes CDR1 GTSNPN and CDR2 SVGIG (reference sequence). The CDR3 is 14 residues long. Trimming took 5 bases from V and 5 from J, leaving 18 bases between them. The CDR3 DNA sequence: TGTGCCTGGCGGCTAGAGGGCGCGAGAACTGAAGCTTTCTTT. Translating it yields CAWRLEGARTEAFF.

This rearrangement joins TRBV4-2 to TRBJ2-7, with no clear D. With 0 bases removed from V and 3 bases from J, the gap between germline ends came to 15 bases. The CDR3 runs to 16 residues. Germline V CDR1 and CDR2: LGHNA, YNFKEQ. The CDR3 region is CASSQEALSVVYEQYF. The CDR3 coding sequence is TGTGCCAGCAGCCAAGAAGCCCTCTCTGTAGTCTACGAGCAGTACTTC.

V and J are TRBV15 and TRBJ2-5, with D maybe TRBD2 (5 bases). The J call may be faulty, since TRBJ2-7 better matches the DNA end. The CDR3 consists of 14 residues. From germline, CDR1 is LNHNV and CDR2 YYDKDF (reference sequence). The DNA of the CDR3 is TGTGCCACCAGCAGGGAAGGGAGTTTATCCGAGCAGTACTTC. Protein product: CATSREGSLSEQYF.

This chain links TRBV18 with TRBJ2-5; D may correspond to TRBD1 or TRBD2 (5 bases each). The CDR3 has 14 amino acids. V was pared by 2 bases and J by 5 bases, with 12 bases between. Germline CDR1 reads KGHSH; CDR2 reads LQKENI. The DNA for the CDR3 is TGTGCCAGCTCACCAAGCCAGGGACGGGAGACCCAGTACTTC. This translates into CASSPSQGRETQYF.

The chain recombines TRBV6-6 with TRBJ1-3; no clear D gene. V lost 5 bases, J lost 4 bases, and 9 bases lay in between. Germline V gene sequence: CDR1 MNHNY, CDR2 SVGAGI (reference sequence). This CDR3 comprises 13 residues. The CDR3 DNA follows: TGTGCCAGCAGTCGGACGGAGGGAAACACCATATATTTT. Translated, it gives CASSRTEGNTIYF.

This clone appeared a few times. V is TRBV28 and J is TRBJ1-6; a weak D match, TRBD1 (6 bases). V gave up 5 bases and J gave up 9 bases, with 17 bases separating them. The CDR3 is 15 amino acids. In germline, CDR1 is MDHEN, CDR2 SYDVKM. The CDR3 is CASSLGGQIGSPLHF. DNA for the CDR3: TGTGCCAGCAGTCTTGGGGGGCAGATTGGTTCACCCCTCCACTTT.

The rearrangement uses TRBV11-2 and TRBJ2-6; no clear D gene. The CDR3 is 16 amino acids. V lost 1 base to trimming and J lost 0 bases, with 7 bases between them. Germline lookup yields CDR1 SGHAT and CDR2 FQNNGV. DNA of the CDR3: TGTGCCAGCAGCTTAGGGTCCGTCTCTGGGGCCAACGTCCTGACTTTC. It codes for CASSLGSVSGANVLTF.

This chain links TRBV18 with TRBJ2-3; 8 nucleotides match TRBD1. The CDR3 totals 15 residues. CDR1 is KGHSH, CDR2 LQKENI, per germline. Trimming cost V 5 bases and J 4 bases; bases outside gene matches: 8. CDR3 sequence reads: CASSSNRGSADTQYF. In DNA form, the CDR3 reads TGTGCCAGCTCATCTAACAGGGGGAGTGCAGATACGCAGTATTTT.

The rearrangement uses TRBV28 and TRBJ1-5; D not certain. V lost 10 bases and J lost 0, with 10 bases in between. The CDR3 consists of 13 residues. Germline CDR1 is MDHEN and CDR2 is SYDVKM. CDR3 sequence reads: CAIQRDSNQPQHF. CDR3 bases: TGTGCCATCCAGAGAGATAGCAATCAGCCCCAGCATTTT.

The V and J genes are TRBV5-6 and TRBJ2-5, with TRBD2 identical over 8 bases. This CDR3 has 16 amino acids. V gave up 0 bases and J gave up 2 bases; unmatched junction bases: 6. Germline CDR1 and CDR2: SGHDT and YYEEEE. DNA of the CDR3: TGTGCCAGCAGCTTGGGGGGTAGCGGGGTACAAGAGACCCAGTACTTC. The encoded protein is CASSLGGSGVQETQYF.

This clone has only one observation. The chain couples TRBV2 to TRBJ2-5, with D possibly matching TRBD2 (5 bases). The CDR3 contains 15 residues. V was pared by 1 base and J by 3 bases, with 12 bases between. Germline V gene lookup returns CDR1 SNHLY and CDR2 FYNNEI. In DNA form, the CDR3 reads TGTGCCAGCAGTGAAGGGTCCAGCGGAGAAGAGACCCAGTACTTC. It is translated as CASSEGSSGEETQYF.

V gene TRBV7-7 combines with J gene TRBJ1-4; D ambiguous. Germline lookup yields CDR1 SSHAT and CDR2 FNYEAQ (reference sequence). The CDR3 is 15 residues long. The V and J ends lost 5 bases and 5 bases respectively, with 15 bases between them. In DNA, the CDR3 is TGTGCCAGCAGCCCTACTGACGGAAAAAATGAAAAACTGTTTTTT. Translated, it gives CASSPTDGKNEKLFF.

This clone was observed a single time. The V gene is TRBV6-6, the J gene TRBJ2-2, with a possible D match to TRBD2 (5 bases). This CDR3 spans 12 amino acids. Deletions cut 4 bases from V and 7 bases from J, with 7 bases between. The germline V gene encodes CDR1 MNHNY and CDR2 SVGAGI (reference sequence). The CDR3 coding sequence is TGTGCCAGCAGTTTAGGGAGCGGGGAGCTGTTTTTT. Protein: CASSLGSGELFF.

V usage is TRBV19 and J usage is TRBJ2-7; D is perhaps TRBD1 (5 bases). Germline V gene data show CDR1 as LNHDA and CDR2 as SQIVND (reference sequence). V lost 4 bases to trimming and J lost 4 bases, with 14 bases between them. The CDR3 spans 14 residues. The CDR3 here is CASSRDSDRYEQYF. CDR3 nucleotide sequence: TGTGCCAGTAGTAGAGACAGCGACAGATACGAGCAGTACTTC. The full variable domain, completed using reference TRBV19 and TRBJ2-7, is DGGITQSPKYLFRKEGQNVTLSCEQNLNHDAMYWYRQDPGQGLRLIYYSQIVNDFQKGDIAEGYSVSREKKESFPLTVTSAQKNPTAFYLCASSRDSDRYEQYFGPGTRLTVT.

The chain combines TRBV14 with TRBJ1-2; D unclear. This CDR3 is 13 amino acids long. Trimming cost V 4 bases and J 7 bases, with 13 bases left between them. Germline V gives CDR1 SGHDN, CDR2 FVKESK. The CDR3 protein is CASSPQKFSGYTF. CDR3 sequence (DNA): TGTGCCAGCAGCCCCCAGAAGTTTTCTGGCTACACCTTC.

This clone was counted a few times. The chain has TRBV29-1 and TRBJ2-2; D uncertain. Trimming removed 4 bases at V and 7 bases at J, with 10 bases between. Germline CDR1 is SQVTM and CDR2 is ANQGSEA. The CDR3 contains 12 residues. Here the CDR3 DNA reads TGCAGCGTTGCGCAGGTTGGCGGGGAGCTGTTTTTT. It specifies CSVAQVGGELFF.

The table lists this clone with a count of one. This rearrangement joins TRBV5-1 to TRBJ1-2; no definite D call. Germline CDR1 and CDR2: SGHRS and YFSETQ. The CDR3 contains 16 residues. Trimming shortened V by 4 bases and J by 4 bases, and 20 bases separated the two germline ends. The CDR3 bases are TGCGCCAGCAGCCCTGGGTCAATCGGAAGAGGCTATGGCTACACCTTC. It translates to CASSPGSIGRGYGYTF.

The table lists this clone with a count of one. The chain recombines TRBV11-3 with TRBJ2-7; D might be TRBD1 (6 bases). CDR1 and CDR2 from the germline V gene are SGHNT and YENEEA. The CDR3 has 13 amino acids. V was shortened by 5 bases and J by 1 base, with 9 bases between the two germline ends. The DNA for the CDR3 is TGTGCCAGCAGCCCGGACAGTTCCTACGAGCAGTACTTC. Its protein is CASSPDSSYEQYF.

The CDR3 here is CASSPLEGGGDYGYTF. The CDR3 region has the DNA TGTGCCAGCAGCCCGTTGGAGGGAGGGGGAGACTATGGCTACACCTTC. This chain links TRBV21-1 with TRBJ1-2. TRBV21-1 is a pseudogene segment. The CDR3 runs to 16 residues.

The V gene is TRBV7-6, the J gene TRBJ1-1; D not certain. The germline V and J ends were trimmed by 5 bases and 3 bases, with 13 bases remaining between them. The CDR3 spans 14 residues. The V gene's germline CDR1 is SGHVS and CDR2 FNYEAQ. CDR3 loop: CASSGDGIYTEAFF. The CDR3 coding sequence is TGTGCCAGCAGCGGCGACGGGATTTACACTGAAGCTTTCTTT.

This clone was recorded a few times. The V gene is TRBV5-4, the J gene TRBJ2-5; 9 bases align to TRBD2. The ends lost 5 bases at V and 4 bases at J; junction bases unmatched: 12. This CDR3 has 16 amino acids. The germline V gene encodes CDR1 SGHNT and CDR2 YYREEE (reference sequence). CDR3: CASSPPSGKEGETQYF. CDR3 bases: TGTGCCAGCAGTCCACCTAGCGGGAAAGAGGGAGAGACCCAGTACTTC.

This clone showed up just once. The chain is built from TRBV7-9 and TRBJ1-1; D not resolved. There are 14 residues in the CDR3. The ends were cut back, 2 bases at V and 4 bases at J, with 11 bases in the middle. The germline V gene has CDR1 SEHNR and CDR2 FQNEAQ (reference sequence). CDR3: CASSLPGLGTEAFF. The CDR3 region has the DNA TGTGCCAGCAGCTTACCGGGCTTGGGCACTGAAGCTTTCTTT.

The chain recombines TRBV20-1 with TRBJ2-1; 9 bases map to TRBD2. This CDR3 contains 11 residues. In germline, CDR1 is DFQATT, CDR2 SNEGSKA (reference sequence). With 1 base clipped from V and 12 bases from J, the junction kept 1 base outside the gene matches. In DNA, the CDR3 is TGCAGTGCTAGAGCAGCGGGGGGGCAGTTCTTC. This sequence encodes CSARAAGGQFF.

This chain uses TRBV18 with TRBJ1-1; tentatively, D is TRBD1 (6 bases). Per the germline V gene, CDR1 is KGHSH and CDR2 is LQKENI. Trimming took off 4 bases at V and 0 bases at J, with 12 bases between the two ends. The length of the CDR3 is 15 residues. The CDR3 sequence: CASSRKTGMNTEAFF. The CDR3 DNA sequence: TGTGCCAGCTCACGCAAGACAGGCATGAACACTGAAGCTTTCTTT.

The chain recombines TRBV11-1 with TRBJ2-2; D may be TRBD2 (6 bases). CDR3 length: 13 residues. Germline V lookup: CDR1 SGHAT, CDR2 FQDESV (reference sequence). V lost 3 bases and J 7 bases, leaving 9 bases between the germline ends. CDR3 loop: CASSFSSVGELFF. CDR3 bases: TGTGCCAGCAGCTTCTCTAGCGTCGGGGAGCTGTTTTTT.

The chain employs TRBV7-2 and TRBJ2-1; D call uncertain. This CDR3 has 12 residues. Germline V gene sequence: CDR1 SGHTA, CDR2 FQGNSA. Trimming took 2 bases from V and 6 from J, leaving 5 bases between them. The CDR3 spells CASSLSGNEQFF. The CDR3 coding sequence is TGTGCCAGCAGCTTATCTGGCAATGAGCAGTTCTTC. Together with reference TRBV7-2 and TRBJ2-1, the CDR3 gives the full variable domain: GAGVSQSPSNKVTEKGKDVELRCDPISGHTALYWYRQSLGQGLEFLIYFQGNSAPDKSGLPSDRFSAERTGGSVSTLTIQRTQQEDSAVYLCASSLSGNEQFFGPGTRLTVL.